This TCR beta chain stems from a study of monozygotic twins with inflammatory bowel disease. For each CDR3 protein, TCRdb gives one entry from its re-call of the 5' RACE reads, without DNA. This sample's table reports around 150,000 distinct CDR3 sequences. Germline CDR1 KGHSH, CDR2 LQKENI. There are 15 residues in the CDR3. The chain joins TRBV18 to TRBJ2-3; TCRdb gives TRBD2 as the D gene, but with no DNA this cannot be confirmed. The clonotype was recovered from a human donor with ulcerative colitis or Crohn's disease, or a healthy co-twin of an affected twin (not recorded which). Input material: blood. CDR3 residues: CASSEGISGTDTQYF. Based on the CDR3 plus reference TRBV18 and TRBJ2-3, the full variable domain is NAGVMQNPRHLVRRRGQEARLRCSPMKGHSHVYWYRQLPEEGLKFMVYLQKENIIDESGMPKERFSAEFPKEGPSILRIQQVVRGDSAAYFCASSEGISGTDTQYFGPGTRLTVL.